One and the same sample provided the 10 T cell receptor beta chains below, sequenced in a study of T cells in Graves' hyperthyroidism and ophthalmopathy. Amplification targeted TCR beta CDR3 regions from RNA transcripts. The TCR CDR3 was amplified in a first-round RT-PCR using the HTBI primer set. TCRdb fed the multiplex PCR reads into MiXCR, producing one record per CDR3 protein. The sample has roughly 400,000 distinct CDR3 sequences; 11% to 15% are singletons. The sample was blood. These receptors came from a man in his forties or fifties with Graves' ophthalmopathy.

The table lists this clonotype with a count of one. One base away lies a much larger clone, so this may be a sequencing read error. This sequence joins TRBV20-1 and TRBJ2-1; no reliable D call. There are 12 residues in the CDR3. CDR1 is DFQATT, CDR2 SNEGSKA, per germline (reference sequence). The CDR3 nucleotides read TGCAGTGCCCTCCGAACCCCGAAGGAGCAGCTCTTC. It translates to CSALRTPKEQLF.

Ten or more counts support this clonotype. The rearrangement uses TRBV10-2 and TRBJ1-1; tentative D call: TRBD1 (5 bases). Germline assignment: CDR1 WSHSY and CDR2 SAAADI. V was shortened by 3 bases and J by 1 base, with 12 bases between the two germline ends. The CDR3 is 15 residues long. The CDR3 reads CASSDFRDWNTEAFF. The CDR3 nucleotides are TGCGCCAGCAGTGATTTTCGGGACTGGAACACTGAAGCTTTCTTT.

This clonotype was seen ten or more times. J is TRBJ1-4 and V is TRBV3-1; D gene uncertain. Germline V gene data show CDR1 as LGHDT and CDR2 as YNNKEL (reference sequence). V gave up 0 bases and J gave up 10 bases, with 9 bases separating them. This CDR3 contains 13 residues. The CDR3, as DNA: TGTGCCAGCAGCCAAGACCGGGTCGGAAAACTGTTTTTT. It is translated as CASSQDRVGKLFF.

This clonotype was observed at least ten times. This sequence joins TRBV12-5 and TRBJ1-1, with unresolved D. Germline V gene sequence: CDR1 LGHNT, CDR2 FRNRAP. V dropped 5 bases and J dropped 6 bases, with 16 bases sitting between them. This CDR3 is 14 amino acids long. The CDR3 protein is CASGPGGRPPEAFF. The CDR3 DNA reads as TGTGCTAGTGGTCCTGGCGGACGACCCCCTGAAGCTTTCTTT.

This clonotype was counted at least ten times. The V gene is TRBV2, the J gene TRBJ2-1, with D perhaps TRBD2 (5 bases). Trimming removed 6 bases from V and 0 bases from J, with 12 bases in between. Germline-derived CDR1 and CDR2 are SNHLY and FYNNEI. The CDR3 spans 15 residues. The CDR3 spells CASRDTRSSYNEQFF. The DNA of the CDR3 is TGTGCCAGCAGGGATACTAGATCCTCCTACAATGAGCAGTTCTTC. The complete variable domain, with remaining parts taken from reference TRBV2 and TRBJ2-1, reads EPEVTQTPSHQVTQMGQEVILRCVPISNHLYFYWYRQILGQKVEFLVSFYNNEISEKSEIFDDQFSVERPDGSNFTLKIRSTKLEDSAMYFCASRDTRSSYNEQFFGPGTRLTVL.

V is TRBV20-1 and J is TRBJ2-3, with D tentatively TRBD2 (6 bases). Trimming took 4 bases from V and 3 from J, leaving 17 bases between them. The CDR3 extends over 15 amino acids. Germline V gene lookup returns CDR1 DFQATT and CDR2 SNEGSKA (reference sequence). The CDR3 DNA reads as TGCAGTGCTACACGAGTGAGCGGGCCAACAGATACGCAGTATTTT. Protein product: CSATRVSGPTDTQYF.

The gene calls are TRBV6-2 or TRBV6-3 and TRBJ2-1; TRBD2 aligns across 7 bases. In germline, CDR1 is MNHEY, CDR2 SVGEGT. CDR3 size: 15 residues. Losses at the gene ends were 5 bases for V and 6 bases for J; bases not matched to a gene: 10. CDR3 sequence (DNA): TGTGCCAGCAGTCCCCCCGGACTAGTCGTCAATGAGCAGTTCTTC. This encodes CASSPPGLVVNEQFF.

The rearrangement joins TRBV28 to TRBJ1-2; 7 bases align to TRBD1. V dropped 6 bases and J dropped 5; count of bases not matched to a gene: 6. Per germline, CDR1 MDHEN and CDR2 SYDVKM. The CDR3 is made up of 13 amino acids. The CDR3 region is CASRYSQGYGYTF. CDR3 DNA sequence: TGTGCCAGCAGGTACTCACAGGGGTATGGCTACACCTTC.

The sample holds a few counts of this clonotype. The chain carries TRBV12-3 or TRBV12-4 and TRBJ1-5; D gene ambiguous. The germline V and J ends were trimmed by 6 bases and 10 bases, with 10 bases remaining between them. The CDR3 sequence is 11 residues long. The CDR3 region has the DNA TGTGCCAGCAGCCAGGCGGGACCCCAGCATTTT. It is translated as CASSQAGPQHF.

The chain has TRBV20-1 and TRBJ2-7; 11 positions match TRBD1. Looked up from germline, CDR1 is DFQATT and CDR2 is SNEGSKA (reference sequence). There are 15 residues in the CDR3. The V and J ends lost 6 bases and 1 base, in that order; junction bases with no gene match: 8. The CDR3 bases are TGCAGTGCCATTTCCGGGACAGGGGGTTCCTACGAGCAGTACTTC. Translated, it gives CSAISGTGGSYEQYF.